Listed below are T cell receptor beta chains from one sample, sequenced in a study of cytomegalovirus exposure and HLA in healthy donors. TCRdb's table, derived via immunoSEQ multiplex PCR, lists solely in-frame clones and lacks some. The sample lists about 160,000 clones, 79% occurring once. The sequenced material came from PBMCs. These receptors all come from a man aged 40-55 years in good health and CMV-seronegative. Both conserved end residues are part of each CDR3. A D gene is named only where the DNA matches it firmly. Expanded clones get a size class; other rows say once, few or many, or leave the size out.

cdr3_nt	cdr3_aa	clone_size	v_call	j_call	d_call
TGTGCCAGCAGCGTAGATAACTACGAGCAGTACTTC	CASSVDNYEQYF	NA	TRBV9	TRBJ2-7	NA
TGTGCCAGCAGTGCCGACAGGGGGGCTGGGGCCAACGTCCTGACTTTC	CASSADRGAGANVLTF	once	TRBV2	TRBJ2-6	TRBD1
TGTGCCAGCAGCCCACAAACAACGTCCCTGGGGGCTTCCTACGAGCAGTACTTC	CASSPQTTSLGASYEQYF	NA	TRBV7-2	TRBJ2-7	NA
TGTGCCAGCGTCGGAGGGCGAACCGGGGAGCTGTTTTTT	CASVGGRTGELFF	NA	TRBV7-9	TRBJ2-2	NA
TGTGCCAGCTCACCACCGGGAGGAGTGGGAGAGACCCAGTACTTC	CASSPPGGVGETQYF	NA	TRBV18	TRBJ2-5	NA
TGCGCCAGCAGCTGGGGACTAGCGGGACCGAGAGAGACCCAGTACTTC	CASSWGLAGPRETQYF	NA	TRBV5-1	TRBJ2-5	TRBD2
TGTGCCATCAGTAGGCGAGAGTCCAGGGCTTCCGGGGCCAACGTCCTGACTTTC	CAISRRESRASGANVLTF	NA	TRBV10-3	TRBJ2-6	NA
TGTGCCAGCAGCCTCCCGGGACTAGCGGGAGATGGGGAAAACAGTCAGTACTTC	CASSLPGLAGDGENSQYF	NA	TRBV5-6	TRBJ2-4	TRBD2
TGCAGCGTCCTTAATAGCGGGTCTAACACCGGGGAGCTGTTTTTT	CSVLNSGSNTGELFF	NA	TRBV29-1	TRBJ2-2	TRBD2
TGTGCCAGCAGCCCCACGAGGGGCGGGAGGGCGGAGAATGAGCAGTTCTTC	CASSPTRGGRAENEQFF	NA	TRBV4-2	TRBJ2-1	TRBD2
TGTGCCAGCAGCTTATACGGGAGTGACGAGCAGTACTTC	CASSLYGSDEQYF	few	TRBV7-9	TRBJ2-7	NA
TGCGCCAGCAGCCGCGGGACAGGGGAAGAGACCCAGTACTTC	CASSRGTGEETQYF	NA	TRBV4-1	TRBJ2-5	TRBD1
TGTGCCATCAGAACGACAGGCGACTCTGGAAACACCATATATTTT	CAIRTTGDSGNTIYF	NA	TRBV10-3	TRBJ1-3	NA
TGTGCCAGCAGCTTGGCCACCGCGTTTGAAGCTTTCTTT	CASSLATAFEAFF	NA	TRBV5-6	TRBJ1-1	NA
TGTTCCAGCAGCCCAACAAATCAGCCCCAGCATTTT	CSSSPTNQPQHF	NA	TRBV7-9	TRBJ1-5	NA
TGTGCCAGCAGCTCCAATTCGGGCCTAGCAGAGACCCAGTACTTC	CASSSNSGLAETQYF	NA	TRBV5-4	TRBJ2-5	NA
TGTGCCAGCAGACCCTCGGGGGGCCCCACTTACGAGCAGTACTTC	CASRPSGGPTYEQYF	NA	TRBV27	TRBJ2-7	NA
TGTTCCAGCAGCTTCATGGGACAACAGAACACTGAAGCTTTCTTT	CSSSFMGQQNTEAFF	NA	TRBV7-9	TRBJ1-1	NA
TGTGCCAGCAGTGCATTTGACAGAGGCTCCTACGAGCAGTACTTC	CASSAFDRGSYEQYF	NA	TRBV28	TRBJ2-7	NA
TGTGCCAGCAGTAGCGGAAGATACAATGAGCAGCTCTTC	CASSSGRYNEQLF	once	TRBV28	TRBJ2-1	NA
TGTGCCAGCTCACCGGGCAGCACAGGAAACACCATATATTTT	CASSPGSTGNTIYF	NA	TRBV18	TRBJ1-3	NA
TGTGCCAGCAGTTTGAAGACAGGGACCCATCAGCCCCAGCATTTT	CASSLKTGTHQPQHF	NA	TRBV27	TRBJ1-5	TRBD1
TGTGCCAGCAGTGAAGAGGCAGACTACTATAGCAATCAGCCCCAGCATTTT	CASSEEADYYSNQPQHF	NA	TRBV2	TRBJ1-5	NA
TGTGCCAGCAGTGAAGGTAGAGCGGTGACCCAGTACTTC	CASSEGRAVTQYF	NA	TRBV6-1	TRBJ2-5	NA
TGTGCCATCGGGCCAAATGCGGCGGGGGGGACCCAGTACTTC	CAIGPNAAGGTQYF	NA	TRBV10-3	TRBJ2-5	TRBD2
TGTGCCAGTAGGGACAGGGGGTCGGCCGGGGAGCTGTTTTTT	CASRDRGSAGELFF	few	TRBV19	TRBJ2-2	TRBD1
TGTGCCAGCACTCGGAGCCTCTCTGGGGCCAACGTCCTGACTTTC	CASTRSLSGANVLTF	NA	TRBV6-1	TRBJ2-6	NA
TGTGCCAGCAGTGAACCGACCGGGGAGGATACGCAGTATTTT	CASSEPTGEDTQYF	NA	TRBV28	TRBJ2-3	NA
TGTGCCAGCAGTGAAGAACCGGGACTGGGTTTGTGGGAGCTGTTTTTT	CASSEEPGLGLWELFF	NA	TRBV6-1	TRBJ2-2	NA
TGTGCCAGCAGTTACTCGAAAGACAGATACGAGCAGTACTTC	CASSYSKDRYEQYF	few	TRBV6-5	TRBJ2-7	NA
TGTGCCAGCAGCGGGACAGGGGGGAGCCAGCCCCAGCATTTT	CASSGTGGSQPQHF	NA	TRBV2	TRBJ1-5	TRBD1
TGCGCCAGCAGCTTGGGGGGTGGGAGGAGCTCCTACAATGAGCAGTTCTTC	CASSLGGGRSSYNEQFF	NA	TRBV5-1	TRBJ2-1	NA
TGCAGCGCCGGGCCGGCACAGGGAAACAGTCAGTACTTC	CSAGPAQGNSQYF	few	TRBV29-1	TRBJ2-4	NA
TGCAGTGCCTTTCGCGGGAACGAGCAGTTCTTC	CSAFRGNEQFF	once	TRBV20-1	TRBJ2-1	NA
TGTGCCAGCATTAGACTAGCGGGAAGAGAGACCCAGTACTTC	CASIRLAGRETQYF	few	TRBV6-1	TRBJ2-5	TRBD2
TGTGCCAGCCAGAGGCAGCCCTACGAGCAGTACTTC	CASQRQPYEQYF	NA	TRBV2	TRBJ2-7	NA
TGTGCCAGTAGGGGGGGAAGCTATGGCTACACCTTC	CASRGGSYGYTF	few	TRBV19	TRBJ1-2	NA
TGTGCCAGCAGTTACTTTTCCCGGGGGGGGTACGAGCAGTACTTC	CASSYFSRGGYEQYF	NA	TRBV6-6	TRBJ2-7	TRBD2
TGTGCCAGCAGTTATGGGACAGGCGAGGAGGGCTACACCTTC	CASSYGTGEEGYTF	NA	TRBV27	TRBJ1-2	TRBD1
TGTGCCAGCAGCCCAGTAACCCGGGACAGGGGCAATTCACCCCTCCACTTT	CASSPVTRDRGNSPLHF	NA	TRBV7-9	TRBJ1-6	TRBD1
TGTGCCAGCAGCGACACGGGAGGCGAGCAGTACTTC	CASSDTGGEQYF	NA	TRBV2	TRBJ2-7	TRBD2
TGCGCCAGCAGCCGACAGGGGGGGGGCTCCTACGAGCAGTACTTC	CASSRQGGGSYEQYF	NA	TRBV4-3	TRBJ2-7	TRBD1
TGTGCCAGCAGTTTAATTCGACTAGCGGGAGGGGGGCAGTACTTC	CASSLIRLAGGGQYF	NA	TRBV28	TRBJ2-7	TRBD2
TGTGCCTGGAGGTACAGGGGGCCTAACTATGGCTACACCTTC	CAWRYRGPNYGYTF	few	TRBV30	TRBJ1-2	TRBD1
TGTGCCAGCAGTTCGGGGACTAGCGGGAGGTCGGTATACGAGCAGTACTTC	CASSSGTSGRSVYEQYF	NA	TRBV27	TRBJ2-7	TRBD2
TGTGCCAGCAGCGACACAGGGGGCCTCCAAGAGACCCAGTACTTC	CASSDTGGLQETQYF	NA	TRBV28	TRBJ2-5	TRBD1
TGTGCCAGCAGTTTCGCTAGCGGGATAATGGGAGAGCAGTTCTTC	CASSFASGIMGEQFF	NA	TRBV27	TRBJ2-1	TRBD2
TGTGCCAGCAGTACCCGAAATGACAGGGGGCGCCCCTACGAGCAGTACTTC	CASSTRNDRGRPYEQYF	NA	TRBV27	TRBJ2-7	TRBD1
TGTGCCAGCAGCGCCACTTACCCCCTCGAGCAGTACTTC	CASSATYPLEQYF	NA	TRBV7-2	TRBJ2-7	NA
TGTGCCAGCAGTTCAAACTACGAGCAGTACTTC	CASSSNYEQYF	NA	TRBV28	TRBJ2-7	NA